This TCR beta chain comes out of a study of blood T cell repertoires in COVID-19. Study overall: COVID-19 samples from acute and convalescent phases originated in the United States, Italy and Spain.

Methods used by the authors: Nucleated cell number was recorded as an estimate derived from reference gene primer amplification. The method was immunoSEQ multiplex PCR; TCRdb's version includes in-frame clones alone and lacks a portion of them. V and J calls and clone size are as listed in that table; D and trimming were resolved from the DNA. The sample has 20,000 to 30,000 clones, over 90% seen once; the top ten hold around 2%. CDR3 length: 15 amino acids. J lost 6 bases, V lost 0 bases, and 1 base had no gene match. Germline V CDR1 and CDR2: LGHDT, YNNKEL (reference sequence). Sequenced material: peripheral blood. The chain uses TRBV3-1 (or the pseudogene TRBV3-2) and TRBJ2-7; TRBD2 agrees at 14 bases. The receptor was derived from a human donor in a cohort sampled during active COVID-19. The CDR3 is CASSQEGLAGAEQYF. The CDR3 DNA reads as TGTGCCAGCAGCCAAGAGGGACTAGCGGGAGCCGAGCAGTACTTC.